The 13 T cell receptor beta chains presented below share a single source sample, sequenced in a study of siplizumab effects on memory and regulatory T cells. The repertoire was sequenced with immunoSEQ multiplex PCR; TCRdb's copy has only in-frame clones and lacks some. This sample has roughly 92,000 clones, with 85% to 95% found just once. Sequencing was done on a sample of non-Treg CD4+ T cells sorted from blood. The receptors here all came from a human donor in good health.

This clone has just one count. The CDR3 does not end in the conserved phenylalanine or tryptophan, so this is likely a read error. The chain is built from TRBV7-9 and TRBJ1-1; TRBD1 agrees at 7 bases. J lost 0 bases, V lost 8 bases, and 9 bases had no gene match. CDR3 length equals 15 residues. Germline V gene data show CDR1 as SEHNR and CDR2 as FQNEAQ (reference sequence). DNA for the CDR3: TGTGCCAGCGGACAGGACGGTGGGATGAACACTGAAGCTTTCCTT. Translated: CASGQDGGMNTEAFL.

The rearrangement joins TRBV5-1 to TRBJ2-7, with TRBD1 as a possible D gene (5 bases). The CDR3 totals 13 residues. Germline CDR1 and CDR2: SGHRS and YFSETQ. V gave up 1 base and J gave up 3 bases, with 8 bases separating them. The CDR3 protein is CASSLRGGYEQYF. The CDR3 DNA reads TGCGCCAGCAGCTTGAGGGGCGGCTACGAGCAGTACTTC.

The chain links TRBV11-3 to TRBJ2-7; 10 nucleotides line up with TRBD1. Germline assignment: CDR1 SGHNT and CDR2 YENEEA. The CDR3 loop spans 16 amino acids. Trimming cost V 3 bases and J 2 bases; bases outside gene matches: 7. The CDR3 loop is CASSFGSGTGAYEQYF. CDR3 nucleotides: TGTGCCAGCAGCTTCGGCTCCGGGACAGGGGCCTACGAGCAGTACTTC.

CDR3 nucleotides: TGTGCCAGCAGCTTAGCTCAGGGGGCGAGGACTGAAGCTTTCTTT. Its translation is CASSLAQGARTEAFF. This chain links TRBV7-2 with TRBJ1-1; the match to TRBD1 covers 8 bases. CDR3 length: 15 amino acids. The V and J ends lost 0 bases and 5 bases, in that order; junction bases with no gene match: 5. CDR1 SGHTA and CDR2 FQGNSA come from the germline V gene.

This clone showed up just once. The rearrangement uses TRBV14 and TRBJ2-7; 8 bases match TRBD1. Germline V gives CDR1 SGHDN, CDR2 FVKESK. J lost 1 base, V lost 3 bases, and 14 bases had no gene match. The CDR3 runs to 18 residues. The CDR3 nucleotides are TGTGCCAGCAGCCAGGGGACCCAGACAGGGGCGAGATCCTACGAGCAGTACTTC. This translates into CASSQGTQTGARSYEQYF. The whole variable domain, filled in from reference TRBV14 and TRBJ2-7, reads EAGVTQFPSHSVIEKGQTVTLRCDPISGHDNLYWYRRVMGKEIKFLLHFVKESKQDESGMPNNRFLAERTGGTYSTLKVQPAELEDSGVYFCASSQGTQTGARSYEQYFGPGTRLTVT.

The chain carries TRBV30 and TRBJ1-1; 8 bases match TRBD1. The length of the CDR3 is 18 residues. Germline V CDR1 and CDR2: GTSNPN, SVGIG (reference sequence). The junction had 16 bases not matched to a gene; V was cut back by 0 bases and J by 4 bases. CDR3 residues: CAWSVYSFRTGRGTEAFF. CDR3 nucleotides: TGTGCCTGGAGTGTTTATAGTTTCAGGACAGGGAGGGGCACTGAAGCTTTCTTT.

The chain couples TRBV5-1 to TRBJ2-7; TRBD1 aligns across 9 bases. V lost 4 bases and J lost 2; bases outside the gene matches: 10. Germline V gives CDR1 SGHRS, CDR2 YFSETQ. CDR3 length: 16 amino acids. This CDR3 is CASSRGFGQGTYEQYF. CDR3 sequence (DNA): TGCGCCAGCAGCCGGGGGTTCGGACAGGGGACCTACGAGCAGTACTTC. The full variable domain, completed using reference TRBV5-1 and TRBJ2-7, is KAGVTQTPRYLIKTRGQQVTLSCSPISGHRSVSWYQQTPGQGLQFLFEYFSETQRNKGNFPGRFSGRQFSNSRSEMNVSTLELGDSALYLCASSRGFGQGTYEQYFGPGTRLTVT.

This rearrangement joins TRBV11-2 to TRBJ2-5; 8 bases match TRBD2. With 5 bases clipped from V and 5 bases from J, the junction kept 13 bases outside the gene matches. CDR1 and CDR2 (germline): SGHAT, FQNNGV. The CDR3 extends over 16 amino acids. The CDR3 DNA follows: TGTGCCAGCAGCAACCCCGGGGGGGGCCGACGTGAGACCCAGTACTTC. Translated, it gives CASSNPGGGRRETQYF.

This rearrangement joins TRBV5-1 to TRBJ1-1; D unresolved. Looked up from germline, CDR1 is SGHRS and CDR2 is YFSETQ. V gave up 1 base and J gave up 0 bases, with 7 bases separating them. CDR3 length: 14 residues. CDR3 coding DNA: TGCGCCAGCAGCTTGAACACCCTGAACACTGAAGCTTTCTTT. Translated: CASSLNTLNTEAFF.

The V call is TRBV30, the J call TRBJ1-5; tentative D call: TRBD1 (5 bases). Germline V CDR1 and CDR2: GTSNPN, SVGIG (reference sequence). Trimming left V 1 base short and J 3 bases short, with 7 bases between. This CDR3 has 13 amino acids. The CDR3 coding sequence is TGTGCCTGGAGTGAAGGGGTCAATCAGCCCCAGCATTTT. It yields the protein CAWSEGVNQPQHF.

The chain recombines TRBV29-1 with TRBJ2-7; 9 positions agree with TRBD2. The V gene end was trimmed by 1 base and the J gene end by 4 bases; junction bases not matched to a gene: 5. Germline loops: CDR1 SQVTM, CDR2 ANQGSEA. This CDR3 is 14 amino acids long. The CDR3 nucleotides read TGCAGCGTTGAAGGGGCGGGGGGGCTTTACGAGCAGTACTTC. It encodes CSVEGAGGLYEQYF.

The chain employs TRBV9 and TRBJ1-6; D may be TRBD1 (5 bases). V was shortened by 4 bases and J by 7 bases, with 18 bases between the two germline ends. Germline V gene lookup returns CDR1 SGDLS and CDR2 YYNGEE. This CDR3 is 16 amino acids long. In DNA, the CDR3 is TGTGCCAGCAGCCCCCGCGGGGCTGAATGGAATTCACCCCTCCACTTT. Translating it yields CASSPRGAEWNSPLHF. Looking up the rest from reference TRBV9 and TRBJ1-6 gives the full variable domain: DSGVTQTPKHLITATGQRVTLRCSPRSGDLSVYWYQQSLDQGLQFLIQYYNGEERAKGNILERFSAQQFPDLHSELNLSSLELGDSALYFCASSPRGAEWNSPLHFGNGTRLTVT.

The rearrangement joins TRBV15 to TRBJ2-1; 8 bases are shared with TRBD2. V dropped 2 bases and J dropped 0; count of bases not matched to a gene: 3. Germline CDR1 reads LNHNV; CDR2 reads YYDKDF (reference sequence). The CDR3 is 16 residues long. In DNA form, the CDR3 reads TGTGCCACCAGCAGACCTCGGGGGGGCTCCTACAATGAGCAGTTCTTC. This encodes CATSRPRGGSYNEQFF.